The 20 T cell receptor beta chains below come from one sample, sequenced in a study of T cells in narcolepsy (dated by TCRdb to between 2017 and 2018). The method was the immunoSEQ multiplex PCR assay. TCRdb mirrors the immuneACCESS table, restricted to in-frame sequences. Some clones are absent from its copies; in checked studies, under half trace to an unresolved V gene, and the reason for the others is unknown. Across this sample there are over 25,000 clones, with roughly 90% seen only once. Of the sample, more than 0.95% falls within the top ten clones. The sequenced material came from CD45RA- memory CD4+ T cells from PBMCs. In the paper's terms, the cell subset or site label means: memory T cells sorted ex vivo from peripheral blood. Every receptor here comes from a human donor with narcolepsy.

The CDR3 loop reads CASSFGSGGGYEQYF. The CDR3 nucleotides read TGTGCCAGCAGCTTTGGTAGCGGGGGGGGCTACGAGCAGTACTTC. The rearrangement joins TRBV11-2 to TRBJ2-7; 11 bases align to TRBD2. Unmatched junction bases numbered 4, after V lost 3 bases and J lost 3 bases. Per the germline V gene, CDR1 is SGHAT and CDR2 is FQNNGV. This CDR3 is 15 amino acids long.

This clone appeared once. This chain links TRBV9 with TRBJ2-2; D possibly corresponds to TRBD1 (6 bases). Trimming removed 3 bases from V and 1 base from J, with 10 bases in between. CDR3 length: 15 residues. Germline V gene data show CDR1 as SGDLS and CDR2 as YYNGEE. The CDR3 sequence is CASSAGTLNTGELFF. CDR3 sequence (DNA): TGTGCCAGCAGCGCCGGGACACTGAACACCGGGGAGCTGTTTTTT.

CDR3 in amino acids: CASPPSEAFF. The CDR3 region has the DNA TGTGCCAGCCCCCCCAGTGAAGCTTTCTTT. This chain connects TRBV6-5 to TRBJ1-1, with D hard to call. CDR3 length: 10 residues. In germline, CDR1 is MNHEY, CDR2 SVGAGI. V lost 8 bases and J lost 7, with 8 bases in between.

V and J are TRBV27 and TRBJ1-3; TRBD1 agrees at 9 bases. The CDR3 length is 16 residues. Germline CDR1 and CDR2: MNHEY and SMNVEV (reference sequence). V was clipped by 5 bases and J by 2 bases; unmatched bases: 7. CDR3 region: CASSPGTGFPGNTIYF. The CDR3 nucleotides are TGTGCCAGCAGTCCCGGGACAGGGTTCCCTGGAAACACCATATATTTT.

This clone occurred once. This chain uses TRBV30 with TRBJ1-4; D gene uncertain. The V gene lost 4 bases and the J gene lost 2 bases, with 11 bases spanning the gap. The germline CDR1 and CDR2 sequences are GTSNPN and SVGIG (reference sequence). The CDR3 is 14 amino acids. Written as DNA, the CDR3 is TGTGCCTGGACTGGTCGGATCACTAATGAAAAACTGTTTTTT. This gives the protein CAWTGRITNEKLFF.

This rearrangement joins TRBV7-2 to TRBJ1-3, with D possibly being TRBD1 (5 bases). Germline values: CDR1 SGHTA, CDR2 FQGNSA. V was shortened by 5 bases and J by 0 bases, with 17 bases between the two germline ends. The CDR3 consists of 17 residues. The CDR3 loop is CASSPSPTGFSGNTIYF. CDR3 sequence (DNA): TGTGCCAGCAGCCCTAGCCCCACAGGATTCTCTGGAAACACCATATATTTT.

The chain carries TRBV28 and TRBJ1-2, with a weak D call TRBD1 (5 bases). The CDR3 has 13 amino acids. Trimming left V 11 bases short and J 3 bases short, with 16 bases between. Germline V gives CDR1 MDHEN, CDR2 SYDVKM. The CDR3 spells CAGLRRGDYGYTF. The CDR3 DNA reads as TGTGCCGGGTTACGTCGGGGCGACTATGGCTACACCTTC.

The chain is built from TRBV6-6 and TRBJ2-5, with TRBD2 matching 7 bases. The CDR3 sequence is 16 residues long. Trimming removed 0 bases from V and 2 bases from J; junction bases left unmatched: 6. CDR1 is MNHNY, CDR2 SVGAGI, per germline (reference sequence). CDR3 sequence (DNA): TGTGCCAGCAGTTACTCGATGTTGCGGGGGCAAGAGACCCAGTACTTC. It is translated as CASSYSMLRGQETQYF.

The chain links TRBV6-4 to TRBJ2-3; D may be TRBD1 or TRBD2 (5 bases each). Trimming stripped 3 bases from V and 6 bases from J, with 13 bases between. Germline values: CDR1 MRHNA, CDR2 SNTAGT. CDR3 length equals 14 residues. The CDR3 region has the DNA TGTGCCAGCAGTGAGTCGGGGCTATCGGATACGCAGTATTTT. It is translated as CASSESGLSDTQYF.

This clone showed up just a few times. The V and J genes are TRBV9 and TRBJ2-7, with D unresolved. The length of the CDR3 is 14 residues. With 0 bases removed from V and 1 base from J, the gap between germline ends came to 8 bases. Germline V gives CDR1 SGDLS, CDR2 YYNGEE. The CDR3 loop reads CASSVGWGSYEQYF. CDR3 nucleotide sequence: TGTGCCAGCAGCGTAGGGTGGGGTTCCTACGAGCAGTACTTC.

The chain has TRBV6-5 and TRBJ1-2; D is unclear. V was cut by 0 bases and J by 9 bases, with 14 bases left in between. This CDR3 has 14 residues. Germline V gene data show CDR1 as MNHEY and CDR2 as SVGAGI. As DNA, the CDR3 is TGTGCCAGCAGTTACTCAGGCAGAGTAACGAGCTACACCTTC. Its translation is CASSYSGRVTSYTF.

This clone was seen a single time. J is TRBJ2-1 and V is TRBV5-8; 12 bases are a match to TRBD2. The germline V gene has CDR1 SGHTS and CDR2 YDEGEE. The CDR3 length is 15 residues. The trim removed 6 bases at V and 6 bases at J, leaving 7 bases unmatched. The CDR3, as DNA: TGTGCCAGCATTGAGAGACTAGCGGGAGTCAATGAGCAGTTCTTC. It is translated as CASIERLAGVNEQFF.

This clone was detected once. CDR3 sequence reads: CASSFSGIQTQYF. The CDR3 DNA reads TGTGCCAGCAGTTTCTCGGGGATTCAGACCCAGTACTTC. The rearrangement links TRBV27 to TRBJ2-5, with D maybe TRBD2 (5 bases). This CDR3 contains 13 residues. V was trimmed by 3 bases and J by 6 bases, leaving 11 bases between them. Germline lookup yields CDR1 MNHEY and CDR2 SMNVEV (reference sequence).

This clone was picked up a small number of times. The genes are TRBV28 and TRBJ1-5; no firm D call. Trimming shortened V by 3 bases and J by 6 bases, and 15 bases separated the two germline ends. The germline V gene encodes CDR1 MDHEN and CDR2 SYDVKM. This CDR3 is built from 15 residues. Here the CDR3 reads CASSFPSPGGQPQHF. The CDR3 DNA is TGTGCCAGCAGTTTCCCCTCACCGGGCGGTCAGCCCCAGCATTTT.

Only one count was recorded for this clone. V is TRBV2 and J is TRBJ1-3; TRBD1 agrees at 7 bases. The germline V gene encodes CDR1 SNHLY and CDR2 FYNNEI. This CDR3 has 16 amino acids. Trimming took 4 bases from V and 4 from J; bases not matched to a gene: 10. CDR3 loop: CASSVDKGASGNTIYF. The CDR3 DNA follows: TGTGCCAGCAGTGTCGATAAGGGGGCTTCCGGAAACACCATATATTTT.

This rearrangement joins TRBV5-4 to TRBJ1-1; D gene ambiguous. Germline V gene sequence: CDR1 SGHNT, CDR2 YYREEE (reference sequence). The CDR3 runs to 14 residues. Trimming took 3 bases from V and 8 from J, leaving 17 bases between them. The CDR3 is CASSSSSQWLEAFF. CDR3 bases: TGTGCCAGCAGCTCATCTTCACAGTGGCTGGAAGCTTTCTTT.

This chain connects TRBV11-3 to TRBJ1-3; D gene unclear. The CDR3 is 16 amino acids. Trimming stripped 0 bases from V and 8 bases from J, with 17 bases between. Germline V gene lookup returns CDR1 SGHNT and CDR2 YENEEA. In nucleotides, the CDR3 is TGTGCCAGCAGCTTAGATGGTCGTGGCGGGTTGGACACCATATATTTT. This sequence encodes CASSLDGRGGLDTIYF. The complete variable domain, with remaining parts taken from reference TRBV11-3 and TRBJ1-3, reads EAGVVQSPRYKIIEKKQPVAFWCNPISGHNTLYWYLQNLGQGPELLIRYENEEAVDDSQLPKDRFSAERLKGVDSTLKIQPAELGDSAVYLCASSLDGRGGLDTIYFGEGSWLTVV.

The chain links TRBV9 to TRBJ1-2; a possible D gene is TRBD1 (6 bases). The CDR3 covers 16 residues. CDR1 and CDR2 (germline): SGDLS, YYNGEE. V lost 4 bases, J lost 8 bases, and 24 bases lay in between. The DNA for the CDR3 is TGTGCCAGCAGCCCACCAAGGACAGCAGAATGGGGGGGCTACACCTTC. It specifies CASSPPRTAEWGGYTF.

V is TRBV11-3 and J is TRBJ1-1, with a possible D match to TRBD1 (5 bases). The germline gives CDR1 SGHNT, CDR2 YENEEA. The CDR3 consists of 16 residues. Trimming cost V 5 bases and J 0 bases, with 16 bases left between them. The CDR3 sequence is CASSVTRLDMNTEAFF. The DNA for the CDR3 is TGTGCCAGCAGCGTCACGCGACTGGACATGAACACTGAAGCTTTCTTT.

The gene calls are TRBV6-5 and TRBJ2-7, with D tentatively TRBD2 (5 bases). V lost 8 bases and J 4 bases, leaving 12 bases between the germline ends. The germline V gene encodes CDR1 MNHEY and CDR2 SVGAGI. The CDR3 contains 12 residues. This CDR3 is CASQPSSYEQYF. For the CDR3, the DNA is TGTGCCAGCCAGCCTAGCTCGTACGAGCAGTACTTC.